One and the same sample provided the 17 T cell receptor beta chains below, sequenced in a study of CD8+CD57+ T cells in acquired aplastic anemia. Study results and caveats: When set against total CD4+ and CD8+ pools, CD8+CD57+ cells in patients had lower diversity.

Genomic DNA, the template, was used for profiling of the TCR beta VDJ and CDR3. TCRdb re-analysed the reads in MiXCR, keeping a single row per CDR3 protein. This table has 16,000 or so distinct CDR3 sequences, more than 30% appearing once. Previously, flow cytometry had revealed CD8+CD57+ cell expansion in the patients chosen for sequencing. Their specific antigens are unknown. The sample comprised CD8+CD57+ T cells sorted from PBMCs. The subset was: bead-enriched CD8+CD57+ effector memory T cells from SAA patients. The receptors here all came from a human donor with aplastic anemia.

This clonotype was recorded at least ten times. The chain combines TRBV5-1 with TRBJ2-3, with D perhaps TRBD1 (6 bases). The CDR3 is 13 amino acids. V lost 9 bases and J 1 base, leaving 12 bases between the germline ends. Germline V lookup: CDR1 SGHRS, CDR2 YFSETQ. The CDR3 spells CATGAGGTDTQYF. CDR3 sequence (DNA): TGCGCCACCGGGGCAGGGGGCACAGATACGCAGTATTTT. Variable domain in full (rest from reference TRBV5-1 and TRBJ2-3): KAGVTQTPRYLIKTRGQQVTLSCSPISGHRSVSWYQQTPGQGLQFLFEYFSETQRNKGNFPGRFSGRQFSNSRSEMNVSTLELGDSALYLCATGAGGTDTQYFGPGTRLTVL.

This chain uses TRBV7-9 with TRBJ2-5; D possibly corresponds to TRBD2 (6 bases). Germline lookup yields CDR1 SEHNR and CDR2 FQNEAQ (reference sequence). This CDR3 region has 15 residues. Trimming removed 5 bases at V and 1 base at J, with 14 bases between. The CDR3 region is CASSLGMGGQETQYF. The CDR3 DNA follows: TGTGCCAGCAGCCTAGGGATGGGGGGCCAAGAGACCCAGTACTTC.

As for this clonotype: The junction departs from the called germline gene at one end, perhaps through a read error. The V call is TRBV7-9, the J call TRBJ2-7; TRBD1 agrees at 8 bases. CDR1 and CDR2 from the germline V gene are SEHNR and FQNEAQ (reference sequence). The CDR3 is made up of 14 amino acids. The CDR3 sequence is CAGSSQGALYEQYF. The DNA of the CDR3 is TGTGCCGGCAGCTCGCAGGGGGCGTTGTACGAGCAGTACTTC.

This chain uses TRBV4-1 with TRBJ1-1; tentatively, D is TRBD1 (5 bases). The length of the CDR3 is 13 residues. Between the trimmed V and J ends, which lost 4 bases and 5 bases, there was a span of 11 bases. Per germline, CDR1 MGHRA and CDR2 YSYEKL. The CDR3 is CASSPKGDTEAFF. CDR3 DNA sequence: TGCGCCAGCAGCCCGAAAGGGGATACTGAAGCTTTCTTT.

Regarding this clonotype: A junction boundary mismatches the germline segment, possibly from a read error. The DNA of the CDR3 is TGTGCCAGCAGCCCGACGGTTCTGCGGAATGAAGAACTGTTTTTT. It encodes CASSPTVLRNEELFF. The chain carries TRBV7-6 and TRBJ1-4; D gene uncertain. CDR1 and CDR2 from the germline V gene are SGHVS and FNYEAQ. This CDR3 is 15 amino acids long.

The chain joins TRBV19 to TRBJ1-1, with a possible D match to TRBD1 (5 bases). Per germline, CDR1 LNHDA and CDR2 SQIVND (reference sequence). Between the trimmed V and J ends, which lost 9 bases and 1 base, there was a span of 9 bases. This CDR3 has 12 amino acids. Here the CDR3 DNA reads TGTGCCAGCCGTGGGGGGAACACTGAAGCTTTCTTT. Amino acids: CASRGGNTEAFF.

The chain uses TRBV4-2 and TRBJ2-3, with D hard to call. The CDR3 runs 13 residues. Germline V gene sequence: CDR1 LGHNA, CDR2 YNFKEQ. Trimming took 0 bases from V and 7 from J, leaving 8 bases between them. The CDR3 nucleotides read TGTGCCAGCAGCCAAGATACGCAGAATACGCAGTATTTT. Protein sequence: CASSQDTQNTQYF.

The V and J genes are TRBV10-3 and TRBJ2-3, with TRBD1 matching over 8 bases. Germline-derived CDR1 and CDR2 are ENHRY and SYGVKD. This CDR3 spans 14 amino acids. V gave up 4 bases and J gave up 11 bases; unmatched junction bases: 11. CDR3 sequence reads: CAISVDRAYNEQYF. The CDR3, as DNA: TGTGCCATCAGTGTGGACAGGGCTTACAATGAGCAGTATTTT.

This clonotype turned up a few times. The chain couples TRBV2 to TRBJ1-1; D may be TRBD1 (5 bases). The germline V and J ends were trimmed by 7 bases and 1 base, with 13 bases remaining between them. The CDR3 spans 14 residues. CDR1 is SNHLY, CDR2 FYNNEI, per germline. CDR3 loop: CASTVSGGNTEAFF. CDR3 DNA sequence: TGTGCCAGCACCGTCAGCGGGGGGAACACTGAAGCTTTCTTT.

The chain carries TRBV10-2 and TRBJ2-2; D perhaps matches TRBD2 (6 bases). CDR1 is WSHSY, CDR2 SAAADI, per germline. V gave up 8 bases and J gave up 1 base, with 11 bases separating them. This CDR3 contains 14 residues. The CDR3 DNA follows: TGCGCCAGCTCTACTAGCCGGAACACCGGGGAGCTGTTTTTT. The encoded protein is CASSTSRNTGELFF.

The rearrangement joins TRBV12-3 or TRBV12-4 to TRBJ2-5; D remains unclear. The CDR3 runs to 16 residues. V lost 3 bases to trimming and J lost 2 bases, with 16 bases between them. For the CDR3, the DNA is TGTGCCAGCAGTTTGGGCAGCCCAGTGACTCAAGAGACCCAGTACTTC. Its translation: CASSLGSPVTQETQYF.

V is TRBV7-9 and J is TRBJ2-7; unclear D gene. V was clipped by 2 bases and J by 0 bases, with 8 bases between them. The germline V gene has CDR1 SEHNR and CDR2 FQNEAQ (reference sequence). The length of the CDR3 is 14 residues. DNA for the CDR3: TGTGCCAGCAGCTTACTGGGCAGCTCCTACGAGCAGTACTTC. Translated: CASSLLGSSYEQYF.

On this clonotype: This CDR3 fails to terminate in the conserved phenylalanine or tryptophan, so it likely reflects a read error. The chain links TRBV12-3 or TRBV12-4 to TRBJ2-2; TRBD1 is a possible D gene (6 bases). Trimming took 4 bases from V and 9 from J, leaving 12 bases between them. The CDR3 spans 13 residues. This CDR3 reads CASSSIGGRELFS. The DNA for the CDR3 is TGTGCCAGCAGTTCTATAGGGGGAAGGGAGCTGTTTTCT.

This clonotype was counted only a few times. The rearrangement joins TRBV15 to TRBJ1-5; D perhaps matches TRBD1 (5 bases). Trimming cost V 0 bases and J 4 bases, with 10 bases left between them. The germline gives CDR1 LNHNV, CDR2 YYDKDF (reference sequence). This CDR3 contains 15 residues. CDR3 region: CATSRDRGQNQPQHF. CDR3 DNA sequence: TGTGCCACCAGCAGAGATCGGGGCCAGAATCAGCCCCAGCATTTT.

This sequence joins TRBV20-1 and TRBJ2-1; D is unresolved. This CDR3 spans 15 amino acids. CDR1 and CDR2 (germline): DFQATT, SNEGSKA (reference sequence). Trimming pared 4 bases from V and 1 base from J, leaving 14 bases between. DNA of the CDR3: TGCAGTGCTAATACTGGAGATGTATCCTACAATGAGCAGTTCTTC. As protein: CSANTGDVSYNEQFF.

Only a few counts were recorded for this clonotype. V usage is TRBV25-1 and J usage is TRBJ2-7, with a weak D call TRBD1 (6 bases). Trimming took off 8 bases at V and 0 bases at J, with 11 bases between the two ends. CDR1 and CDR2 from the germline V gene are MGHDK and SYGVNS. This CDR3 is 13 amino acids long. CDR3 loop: CASEQGDSYEQYF. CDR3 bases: TGTGCCAGCGAACAGGGAGACTCCTACGAGCAGTACTTC.

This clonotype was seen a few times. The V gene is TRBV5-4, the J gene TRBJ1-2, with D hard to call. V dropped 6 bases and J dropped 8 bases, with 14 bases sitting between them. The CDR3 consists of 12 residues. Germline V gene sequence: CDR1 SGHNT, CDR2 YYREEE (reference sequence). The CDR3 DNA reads TGTGCCAGCACCCCGGTGGGAGGAGGCTACACCTTC. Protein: CASTPVGGGYTF.